The clone carrying this T cell receptor (beta chain) was observed a handful of times. What it binds is not known. The entry originates in a study of T cell repertoires in cytomegalovirus infection. Overall study context: Public TCR beta signatures provided an indication of both CMV infection and a matching HLA type.

This CDR3 has 19 amino acids. Germline lookup yields CDR1 MDHEN and CDR2 SYDVKM. V trimming: 6 bases; J trimming: 4 bases; junction bases outside the gene matches: 12. Overall study results and limits: Dominant in the ex vivo response were TCR beta clonotypes restricted by HLA-C and specific for CMV. Identification of carriers of CMV plus the relevant HLA was achieved through cumulative public TCR beta family frequency.

Via MiXCR, TCRdb re-called the reads, giving one row per CDR3 protein. The sample yields a few hundred thousand distinct CDR3 sequences, roughly 17% seen once. V and J are TRBV28 and TRBJ2-1, with TRBD2 matching 16 bases. The sequencing sample was made of PBMCs. This receptor was identified in a human donor in good health (CMV status not recorded). Some clones in this sample may be carry-over from other donors' samples. The CDR3 reads CASSLFGTSGGVGYNEQFF. The CDR3 DNA follows: TGTGCCAGCAGCCTCTTCGGGACTAGCGGGGGGGTTGGGTACAATGAGCAGTTCTTC.